This T cell receptor beta chain was sequenced during a study of CD8 T cells in ankylosing spondylitis. The CDR3 loop spans 13 amino acids. Per germline, CDR1 ENHRY and CDR2 SYGVKD. V lost 0 bases and J 5 bases, leaving 7 bases between the germline ends. TCRdb redid the calling of the 5' RACE reads with MiXCR, one entry per CDR3 protein. The sample has 85,000 to 100,000 distinct CDR3 sequences; roughly 8.3% are singletons. This clonotype was counted many times. The receptor was isolated from a male donor with ankylosing spondylitis or in good health (not recorded which). J is TRBJ1-2 and V is TRBV10-3; no reliable D call. The specimen was blood, either unsorted or a sorted T cell fraction (not recorded which). The CDR3 is CAISESGEYGYTF. DNA for the CDR3: TGTGCCATCAGTGAGTCGGGAGAATATGGCTACACCTTC.